This T cell receptor beta chain comes out of a study of early T cells in non-severe SARS-CoV-2 infection. For the study at large: Sequenced material consisted of bulk RNA (from unsorted whole blood), and chains were unpaired.

cDNA molecules, individually, were tagged with unique molecular identifiers. TCRdb reanalysed the 5' RACE reads using MiXCR and keeps one entry per CDR3 protein. The data contain tens of thousands of distinct CDR3 sequences, 9.5% to 15% of them singletons. This clonotype came up once. Sequencing used whole blood. This sequence originates from an adult who was a healthcare worker with PCR-confirmed SARS-CoV-2 infection or an uninfected control (not recorded which).

The CDR3 DNA follows: TGCGCCAGCAGCTTACAGGGGGCGTCTGAGGAGACCCAGTACTTC. Its protein is CASSLQGASEETQYF. V gene TRBV5-1 combines with J gene TRBJ2-5, with 9 bases that match TRBD1. This CDR3 comprises 15 residues. The V segment lost 2 bases and the J segment 5 bases; nucleotides outside the gene matches: 7. The germline V gene encodes CDR1 SGHRS and CDR2 YFSETQ.